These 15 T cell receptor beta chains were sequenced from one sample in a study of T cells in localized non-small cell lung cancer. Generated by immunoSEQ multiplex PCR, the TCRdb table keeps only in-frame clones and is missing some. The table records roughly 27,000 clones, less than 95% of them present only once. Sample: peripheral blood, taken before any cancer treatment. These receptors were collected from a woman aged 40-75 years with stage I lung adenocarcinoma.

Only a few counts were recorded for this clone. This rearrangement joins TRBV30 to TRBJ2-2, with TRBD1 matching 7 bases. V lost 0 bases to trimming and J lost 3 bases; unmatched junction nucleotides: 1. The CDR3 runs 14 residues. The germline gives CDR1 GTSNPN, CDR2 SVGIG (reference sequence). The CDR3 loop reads CAWSVGQYTGELFF. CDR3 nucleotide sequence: TGTGCCTGGAGTGTGGGACAGTACACCGGGGAGCTGTTTTTT.

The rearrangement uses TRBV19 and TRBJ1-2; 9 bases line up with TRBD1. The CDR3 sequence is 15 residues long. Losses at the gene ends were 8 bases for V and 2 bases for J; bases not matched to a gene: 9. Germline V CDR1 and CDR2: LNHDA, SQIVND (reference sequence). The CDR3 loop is CASLRGTGGNYGYTF. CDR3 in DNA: TGTGCCAGTCTCCGCGGTACAGGGGGCAACTATGGCTACACCTTC. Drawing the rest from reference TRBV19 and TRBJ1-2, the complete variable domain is DGGITQSPKYLFRKEGQNVTLSCEQNLNHDAMYWYRQDPGQGLRLIYYSQIVNDFQKGDIAEGYSVSREKKESFPLTVTSAQKNPTAFYLCASLRGTGGNYGYTFGSGTRLTVV.

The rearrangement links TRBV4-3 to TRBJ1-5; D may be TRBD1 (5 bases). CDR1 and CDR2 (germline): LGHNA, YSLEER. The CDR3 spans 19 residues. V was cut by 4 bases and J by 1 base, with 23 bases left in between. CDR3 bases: TGCGCCAGCAGCCCATCCTACCCGGGGGGGAGGGGAAGCAATCAGCCCCAGCATTTT. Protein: CASSPSYPGGRGSNQPQHF.

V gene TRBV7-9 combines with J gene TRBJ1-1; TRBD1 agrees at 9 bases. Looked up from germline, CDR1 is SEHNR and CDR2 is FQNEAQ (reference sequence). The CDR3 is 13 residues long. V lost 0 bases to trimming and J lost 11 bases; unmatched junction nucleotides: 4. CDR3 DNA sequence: TGTGCCAGCAGCTTAGCAGGGACAGGGTACGCTTTCTTT. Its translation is CASSLAGTGYAFF.

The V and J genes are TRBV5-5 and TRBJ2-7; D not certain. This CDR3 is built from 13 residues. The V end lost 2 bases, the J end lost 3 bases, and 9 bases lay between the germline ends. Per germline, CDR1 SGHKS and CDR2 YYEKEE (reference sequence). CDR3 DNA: TGTGCCAGCAGCTTCGTAAGACTCTACGAGCAGTACTTC. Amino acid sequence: CASSFVRLYEQYF. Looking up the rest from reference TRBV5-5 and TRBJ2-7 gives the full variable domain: DAGVTQSPTHLIKTRGQQVTLRCSPISGHKSVSWYQQVLGQGPQFIFQYYEKEERGRGNFPDRFSARQFPNYSSELNVNALLLGDSALYLCASSFVRLYEQYFGPGTRLTVT.

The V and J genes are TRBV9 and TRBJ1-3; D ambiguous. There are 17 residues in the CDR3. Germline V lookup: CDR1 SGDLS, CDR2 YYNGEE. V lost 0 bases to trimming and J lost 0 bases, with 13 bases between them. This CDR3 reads CASSVEALLNSGNTIYF. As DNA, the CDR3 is TGTGCCAGCAGCGTAGAGGCCCTGCTTAACTCTGGAAACACCATATATTTT.

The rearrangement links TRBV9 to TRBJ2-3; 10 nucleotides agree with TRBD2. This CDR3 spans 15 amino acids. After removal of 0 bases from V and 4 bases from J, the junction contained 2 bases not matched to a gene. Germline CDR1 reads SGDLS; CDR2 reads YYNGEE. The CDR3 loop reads CASSVGAGGADTQYF. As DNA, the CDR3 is TGTGCCAGCAGCGTAGGAGCGGGGGGGGCAGATACGCAGTATTTT.

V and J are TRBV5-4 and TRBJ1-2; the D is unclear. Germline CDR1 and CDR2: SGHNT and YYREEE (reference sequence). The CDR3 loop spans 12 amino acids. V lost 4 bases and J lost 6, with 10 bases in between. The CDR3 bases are TGTGCCAGCAGCGGGAGCTGGGATGGCTACACCTTC. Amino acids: CASSGSWDGYTF.

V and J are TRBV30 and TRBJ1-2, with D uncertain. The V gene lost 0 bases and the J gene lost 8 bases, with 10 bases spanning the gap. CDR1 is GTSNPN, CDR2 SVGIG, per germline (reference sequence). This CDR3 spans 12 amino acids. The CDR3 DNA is TGTGCCTGGAGTGTACAGAGGGCGGGCTACACCTTC. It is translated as CAWSVQRAGYTF.

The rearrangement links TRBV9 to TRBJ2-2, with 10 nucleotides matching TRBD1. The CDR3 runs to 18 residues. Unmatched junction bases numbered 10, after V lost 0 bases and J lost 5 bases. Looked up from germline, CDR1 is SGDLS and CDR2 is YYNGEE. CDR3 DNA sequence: TGTGCCAGCAGCGTAGGCGTCGGGACAGGGGATTATACCGGGGAGCTGTTTTTT. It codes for CASSVGVGTGDYTGELFF. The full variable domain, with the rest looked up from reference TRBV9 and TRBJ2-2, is DSGVTQTPKHLITATGQRVTLRCSPRSGDLSVYWYQQSLDQGLQFLIQYYNGEERAKGNILERFSAQQFPDLHSELNLSSLELGDSALYFCASSVGVGTGDYTGELFFGEGSRLTVL.

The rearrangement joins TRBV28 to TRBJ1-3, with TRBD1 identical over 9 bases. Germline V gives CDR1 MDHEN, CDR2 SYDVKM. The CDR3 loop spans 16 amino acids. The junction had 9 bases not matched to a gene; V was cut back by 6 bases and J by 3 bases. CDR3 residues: CASSVATGGYGNTIYF. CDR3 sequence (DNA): TGTGCCAGCAGCGTGGCGACAGGGGGATATGGAAACACCATATATTTT.

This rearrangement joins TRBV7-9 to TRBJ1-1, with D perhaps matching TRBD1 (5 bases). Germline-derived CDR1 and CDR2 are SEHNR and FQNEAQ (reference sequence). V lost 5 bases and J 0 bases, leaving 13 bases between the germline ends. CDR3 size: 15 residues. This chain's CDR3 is CASSPGHNMNTEAFF. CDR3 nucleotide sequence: TGTGCCAGCAGCCCCGGACACAACATGAACACTGAAGCTTTCTTT.

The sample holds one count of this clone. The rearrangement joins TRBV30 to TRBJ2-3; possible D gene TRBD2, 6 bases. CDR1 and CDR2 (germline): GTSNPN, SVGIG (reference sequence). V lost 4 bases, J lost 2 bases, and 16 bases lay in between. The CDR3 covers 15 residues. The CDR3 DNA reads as TGTGCCTGGACCCCCCGGGGGATCCCCACAGATACGCAGTATTTT. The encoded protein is CAWTPRGIPTDTQYF.

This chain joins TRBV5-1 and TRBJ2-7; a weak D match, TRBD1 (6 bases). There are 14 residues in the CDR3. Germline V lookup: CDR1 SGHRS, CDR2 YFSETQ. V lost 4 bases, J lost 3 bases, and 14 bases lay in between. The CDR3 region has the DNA TGCGCCAGCAGCCCGAGGACAGCAAGCTACGAGCAGTACTTC. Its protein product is CASSPRTASYEQYF.

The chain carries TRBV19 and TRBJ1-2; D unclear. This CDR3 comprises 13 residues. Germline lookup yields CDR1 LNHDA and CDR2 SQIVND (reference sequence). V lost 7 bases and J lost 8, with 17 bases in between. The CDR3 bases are TGTGCCAGTACCCCGCCCCGATTCCAGGGCTACACCTTC. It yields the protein CASTPPRFQGYTF. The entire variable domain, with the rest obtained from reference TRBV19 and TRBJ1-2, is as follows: DGGITQSPKYLFRKEGQNVTLSCEQNLNHDAMYWYRQDPGQGLRLIYYSQIVNDFQKGDIAEGYSVSREKKESFPLTVTSAQKNPTAFYLCASTPPRFQGYTFGSGTRLTVV.